This T cell receptor beta chain emerged from a study of cytomegalovirus exposure and HLA in healthy donors. Germline values: CDR1 MRHNA, CDR2 SNTAGT. This CDR3 is 16 amino acids long. Trimming pared 4 bases from V and 4 bases from J, leaving 16 bases between. General study findings and limits: Associated with cytomegalovirus, according to the listing, were 150 to 200 TCR beta chains. Most TCR sequences showed up rarely, but some public TCRs showed up in many donors.

A multiplex PCR was run with 60 Vbeta primers and 13 Jbeta primers. TCRdb keeps only in-frame clones here, not all; method: immunoSEQ multiplex PCR. The sample includes 150,000 to 200,000 clones, approximately 80% of them seen just once. As to this clone: Its antigen is unknown.

The chain uses TRBV6-4 and TRBJ2-2; D gene unclear. The clonotype comes from a young woman in good health and CMV-seropositive. The sequenced material came from PBMCs. The CDR3 region is CASSVGSSVPTGELFF. Written as DNA, the CDR3 is TGTGCCAGCAGTGTGGGCAGCTCCGTACCCACCGGGGAGCTGTTTTTT.